Listed below are T cell receptor beta chains from one sample, sequenced in a study of T-cell memory formation after mild COVID-19. TCRdb reprocessed the 5' RACE reads with MiXCR, giving one entry per CDR3 protein. The table includes approximately 300,000 distinct CDR3 sequences, around a sixth detected once. Source material: PBMCs or a T cell subset sorted from them (not recorded which). These receptor sequences come from a man between 18 and 35 years old who had mild COVID-19 (a few samples of this study predate the infection). Cell type and time point are not known. CDR3s include the opening cysteine and the closing phenylalanine or tryptophan. A D gene is named only where the DNA matches it firmly. A row's size may be missing; if present it is once, few, many or a size class.

clone_size	v_call	j_call	d_call	cdr3_nt	cdr3_aa
.	TRBV5-4	TRBJ2-1	TRBD1	TGTGCCAGCAGCGGGGACAGACGTTCCTCCTACAATGAGCAGTTCTTC	CASSGDRRSSYNEQFF
few	TRBV30	TRBJ2-7	TRBD2	TGTGCCTGGAGTAGTGGCAGCGGGACCTACTACGAGCAGTACTTC	CAWSSGSGTYYEQYF
few	TRBV13	TRBJ2-6	.	TGTGCCAGCAGCTTGGGACATTGGTCTGGGGCCAACGTCCTGACTTTC	CASSLGHWSGANVLTF
few	TRBV10-3	TRBJ1-1	.	TGTGCCATCAGGGGGGAGGGAACTGAAGCTTTCTTT	CAIRGEGTEAFF
many	TRBV6-6	TRBJ2-1	.	TGTGCCAGCAGTTACGGGGGGTCCTACAATGAGCAGTTCTTC	CASSYGGSYNEQFF
few	TRBV10-3	TRBJ1-2	.	TGTGCCATCAGTGATCAGGGGCTCAACTATGGCTACACCTTC	CAISDQGLNYGYTF
.	TRBV11-1	TRBJ2-1	.	TGTGCCAGCAGCTTAGCTGCAGGGACAAGCTACAATGAGCAGTTCTTC	CASSLAAGTSYNEQFF
.	TRBV7-2	TRBJ2-3	TRBD1	TGTGCCAGCAGCCCTCGGACAGGCCCGCTTGTAAATACGCAGTATTTT	CASSPRTGPLVNTQYF
.	TRBV30	TRBJ1-1	.	TGTGCCTGGACTCCGACAGGGAACACTGAAGCTTTCTTT	CAWTPTGNTEAFF
few	TRBV20-1	TRBJ2-7	.	TGCAGTGCTCACCACCTGGCCTACGAGCAGTACTTC	CSAHHLAYEQYF
few	TRBV4-2	TRBJ1-6	.	TGTGCCAGCAGCCAAACCGGGACAACTAATTCACCCCTCCACTTT	CASSQTGTTNSPLHF
few	TRBV6-1	TRBJ2-7	TRBD1	TGTGCCAGCAGAAGGACAGGGGGTAACGAGCAGTACTTC	CASRRTGGNEQYF
few	TRBV20-1	TRBJ1-2	.	TGCAGTGCTAGAACCCAGGGAGTGCCCGGCTACACCTTC	CSARTQGVPGYTF
many	TRBV5-1	TRBJ1-6	.	TGCGCCAGCAGGTCTGACGGAGCCGATAATTCACCCCTCCACTTT	CASRSDGADNSPLHF
few	TRBV28	TRBJ1-5	.	TGTGCCAGCATGCCAACTTATCAGCCCCAGCATTTT	CASMPTYQPQHF
few	TRBV6-1	TRBJ1-6	.	TGTGCCAGCAGTGAAGAGGGTTTACCCTATAATTCACCCCTCCACTTT	CASSEEGLPYNSPLHF
few	TRBV6-5	TRBJ2-1	TRBD1	TGTGCCAGCAGTTACTGGACAGGTTTCAATGAGCAGTTCTTC	CASSYWTGFNEQFF
.	TRBV5-1	TRBJ2-3	TRBD1	TGCGCCAGCAGCTTGGGAGCTGGACAGGAGGTAGATACGCAGTATTTT	CASSLGAGQEVDTQYF
.	TRBV4-1	TRBJ1-1	.	TGCGCCAGCAGCCAAGTGGGGGCTGACACTGAAGCTTTCTTT	CASSQVGADTEAFF
.	TRBV20-1	TRBJ2-1	.	TGCAGTGCTGGCTCCTCTTTAGAAGGGTCCTACAATGAGCAGTTCTTC	CSAGSSLEGSYNEQFF
.	TRBV7-3	TRBJ1-6	.	TGTGCCAGCAGCGGATCGGTTAATTCACCCCTCCACTTT	CASSGSVNSPLHF
many	TRBV7-2	TRBJ1-1	.	TGTGCCAGCAGCTTTGGGGAGGCCACTGAAGCTTTCTTT	CASSFGEATEAFF
few	TRBV20-1	TRBJ2-3	TRBD2	TGCAGTGCTAGTGTATGGGCGGGGGGAATCACAGATACGCAGTATTTT	CSASVWAGGITDTQYF
many	TRBV7-2	TRBJ2-5	.	TGTGCCAGCGCCCTAACCCCCTCGGCGAAGGAGACCCAGTACTTC	CASALTPSAKETQYF
few	TRBV3-1	TRBJ2-5	.	TGTGCCAGCAGCTTGGGCCCCTCCCCTGGGGGAGAGACCCAGTACTTC	CASSLGPSPGGETQYF
.	TRBV20-1	TRBJ2-1	.	TGCAGTGCTAGAGCGGATAGCTCCTACAATGAGCAGTTCTTC	CSARADSSYNEQFF
.	TRBV24-1	TRBJ1-1	.	TGTGCCACCCGGAGCAACACTGAAGCTTTCTTT	CATRSNTEAFF
.	TRBV25-1	TRBJ2-2	TRBD1	TGTGCCAGCAGGAACAGGGGGACCGGGGAGCTGTTTTTT	CASRNRGTGELFF
.	TRBV7-9	TRBJ2-1	.	TGTGCCAGCGATGACAACTCCTACAATGAGCAGTTCTTC	CASDDNSYNEQFF
many	TRBV7-6	TRBJ2-1	.	TGTGCCAGCTCGACAGGGAGGAGGAATGAGCAGTTCTTC	CASSTGRRNEQFF
.	TRBV12-3/TRBV12-4	TRBJ1-1	.	TGTGCCAGCAGTTTAGAAGTCTTGAACACTGAAGCTTTCTTT	CASSLEVLNTEAFF
.	TRBV25-1	TRBJ1-3	TRBD1	TGTGCCAGCAGTGGACAGGGGAACACCATATATTTT	CASSGQGNTIYF
few	TRBV9	TRBJ2-7	TRBD1	TGTGCCAGCAGCGTAGATGGGACAGGGGGCGACGAGCAGTACTTC	CASSVDGTGGDEQYF
.	TRBV2	TRBJ1-5	.	TGTGCCAGCAGTGAAAACTCAGGGGATAATCAGCCCCAGCATTTT	CASSENSGDNQPQHF
few	TRBV5-4	TRBJ1-5	TRBD1	TGTGCCAGCAGCCCCGGACAGGGCGATCAGCCCCAGCATTTT	CASSPGQGDQPQHF
.	TRBV6-2/TRBV6-3	TRBJ2-7	.	TGTGCCAGCAGCCAGCTTAGACAGGCCTGGTTGGCTGTGTACGAGCAGTACTTC	CASSQLRQAWLAVYEQYF
many	TRBV7-2	TRBJ2-2	TRBD2	TGTGCCAGCAGCTTCGCCGGGACTAGCGTAGGGACCGGGGAGCTGTTTTTT	CASSFAGTSVGTGELFF
few	TRBV6-5	TRBJ2-7	TRBD1	TGTGCCAGCACTTGGGACAGGGGGTTTCTTTACGAGCAGTACTTC	CASTWDRGFLYEQYF
.	TRBV6-2/TRBV6-3	TRBJ2-5	.	TGTGCCAGCAGTAAAACAAACGGGGTAGAGACCCAGTACTTC	CASSKTNGVETQYF
few	TRBV4-3	TRBJ2-7	.	TGCGCCAGCAGCCAAGATCGGAGGGGGCGGTTCGAGCAGTACTTC	CASSQDRRGRFEQYF
.	TRBV6-6	TRBJ1-2	.	TGTGCCAGCAGTTTTTGGGCGGATGGCTACACCTTC	CASSFWADGYTF
.	TRBV6-5	TRBJ1-2	.	TGTGCCAGCAAGCAGGGGTATGGCTACACCTTC	CASKQGYGYTF
.	TRBV11-3	TRBJ2-1	TRBD2	TGTGCCAGCAGCGCGGGACTAGCGGATTCCTACAATGAGCAGTTCTTC	CASSAGLADSYNEQFF
many	TRBV7-9	TRBJ2-3	.	TGTGCCAGCACCCTCGAGGGCTCCACAGATACGCAGTATTTT	CASTLEGSTDTQYF
few	TRBV4-3	TRBJ2-1	.	TGCGCCAGCAGCCAAGAGGGACTCCCCCCGGGGAATGAGCAGTTCTTC	CASSQEGLPPGNEQFF
.	TRBV7-2	TRBJ1-1	.	TGTGCCAGCCGCCCCGACTGGAACACTGAAGCTTTCTTT	CASRPDWNTEAFF
few	TRBV4-1	TRBJ2-5	TRBD2	TGCGCCAGCAGCCAAGCCGGGGGGTCGGAGACCCAGTACTTC	CASSQAGGSETQYF
many	TRBV5-1	TRBJ2-5	.	TGCGCCAGCAGCTTGGGGTGGATAGAGACCCAGTACTTC	CASSLGWIETQYF
.	TRBV6-2/TRBV6-3	TRBJ1-5	.	TGTGCCAGCAGACACGCCGGGGACCTAAGGCAGCCCCAGCATTTT	CASRHAGDLRQPQHF
.	TRBV4-1	TRBJ2-3	.	TGCGCCATCAGCCAAGAGGCCCCGCCTAGCACAGATACGCAGTATTTT	CAISQEAPPSTDTQYF
.	TRBV7-2	TRBJ2-3	.	TGTGCCAGCAGCTTAGCCCCTTACCCAGATACGCAGTATTTT	CASSLAPYPDTQYF
few	TRBV5-1	TRBJ2-5	.	TGCGCCAGCACGAGGGGCTACCAAGAGACCCAGTACTTC	CASTRGYQETQYF
.	TRBV29-1	TRBJ2-5	.	TGCAGCGTTGAACAGGAGAACCAAGAGACCCAGTACTTC	CSVEQENQETQYF